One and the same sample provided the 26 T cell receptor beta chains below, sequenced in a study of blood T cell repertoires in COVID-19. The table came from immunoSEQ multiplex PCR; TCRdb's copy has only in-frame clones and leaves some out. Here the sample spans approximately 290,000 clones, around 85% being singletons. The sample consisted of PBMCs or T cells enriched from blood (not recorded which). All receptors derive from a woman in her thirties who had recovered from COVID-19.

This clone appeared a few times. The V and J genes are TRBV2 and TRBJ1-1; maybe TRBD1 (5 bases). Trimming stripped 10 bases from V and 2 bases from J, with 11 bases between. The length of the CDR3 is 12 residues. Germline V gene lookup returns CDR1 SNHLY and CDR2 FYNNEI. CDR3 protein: CANGGINTEAFF. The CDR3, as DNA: TGTGCCAACGGGGGGATAAACACTGAAGCTTTCTTT. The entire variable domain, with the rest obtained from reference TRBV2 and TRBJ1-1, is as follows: EPEVTQTPSHQVTQMGQEVILRCVPISNHLYFYWYRQILGQKVEFLVSFYNNEISEKSEIFDDQFSVERPDGSNFTLKIRSTKLEDSAMYFCANGGINTEAFFGQGTRLTVV.

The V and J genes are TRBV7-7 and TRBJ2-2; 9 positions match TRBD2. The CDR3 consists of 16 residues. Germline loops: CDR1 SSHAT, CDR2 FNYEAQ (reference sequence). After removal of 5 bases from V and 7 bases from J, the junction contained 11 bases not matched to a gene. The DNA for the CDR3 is TGTGCCAGCAGCCCAGGGGCGGGAGGGCCAGGCGGGGAGCTGTTTTTT. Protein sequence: CASSPGAGGPGGELFF.

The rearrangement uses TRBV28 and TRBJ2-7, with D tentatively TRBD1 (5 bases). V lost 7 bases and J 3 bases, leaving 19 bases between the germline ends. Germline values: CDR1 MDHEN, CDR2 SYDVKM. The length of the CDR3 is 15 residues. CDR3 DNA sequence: TGTGCCAGCAACTTCCCCCGGGCAGGGAACTACGAGCAGTACTTC. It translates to CASNFPRAGNYEQYF.

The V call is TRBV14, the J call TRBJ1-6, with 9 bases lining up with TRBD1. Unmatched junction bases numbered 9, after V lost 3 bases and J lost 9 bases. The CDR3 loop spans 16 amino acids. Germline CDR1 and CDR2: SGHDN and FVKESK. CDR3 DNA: TGTGCCAGCAGCCAGGGTCCAGGACAGGGGACTTCACCCCTCCACTTT. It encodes CASSQGPGQGTSPLHF. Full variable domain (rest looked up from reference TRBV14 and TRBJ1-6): EAGVTQFPSHSVIEKGQTVTLRCDPISGHDNLYWYRRVMGKEIKFLLHFVKESKQDESGMPNNRFLAERTGGTYSTLKVQPAELEDSGVYFCASSQGPGQGTSPLHFGNGTRLTVT.

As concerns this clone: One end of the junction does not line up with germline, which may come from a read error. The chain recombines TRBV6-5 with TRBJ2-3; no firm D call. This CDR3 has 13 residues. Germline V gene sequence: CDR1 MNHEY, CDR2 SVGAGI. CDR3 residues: CASSYSLIPNLWF. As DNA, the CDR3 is TGTGCCAGCAGTTATAGTCTGATCCCAAACCTGTGGTTT.

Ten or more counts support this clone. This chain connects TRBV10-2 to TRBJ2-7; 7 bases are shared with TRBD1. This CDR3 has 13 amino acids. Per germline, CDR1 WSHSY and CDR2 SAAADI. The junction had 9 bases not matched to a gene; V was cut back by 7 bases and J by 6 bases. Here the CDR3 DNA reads TGCGCCAGCACGACAGGGCCCTCTATCGAGCAGTACTTC. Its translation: CASTTGPSIEQYF.

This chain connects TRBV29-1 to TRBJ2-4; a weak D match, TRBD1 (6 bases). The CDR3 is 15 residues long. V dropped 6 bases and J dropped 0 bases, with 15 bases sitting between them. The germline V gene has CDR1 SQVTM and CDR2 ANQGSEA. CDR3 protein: CSVAQGLAAKNIQYF. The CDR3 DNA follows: TGCAGCGTGGCGCAGGGGTTGGCAGCCAAAAACATTCAGTACTTC. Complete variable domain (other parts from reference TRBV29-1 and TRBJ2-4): SAVISQKPSRDICQRGTSLTIQCQVDSQVTMMFWYRQQPGQSLTLIATANQGSEATYESGFVIDKFPISRPNLTFSTLTVSNMSPEDSSIYLCSVAQGLAAKNIQYFGAGTRLSVL.

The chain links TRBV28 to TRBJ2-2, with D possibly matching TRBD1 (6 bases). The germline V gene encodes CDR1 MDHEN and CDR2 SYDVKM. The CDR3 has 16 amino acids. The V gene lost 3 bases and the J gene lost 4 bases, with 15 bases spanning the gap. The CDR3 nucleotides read TGTGCCAGCAGTTTGGCCACAGGGCCCCTCACCGGGGAGCTGTTTTTT. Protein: CASSLATGPLTGELFF.

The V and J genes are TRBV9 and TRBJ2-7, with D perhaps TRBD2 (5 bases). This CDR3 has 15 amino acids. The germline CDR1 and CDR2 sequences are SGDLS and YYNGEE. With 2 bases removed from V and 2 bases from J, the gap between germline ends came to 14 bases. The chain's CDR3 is CASSVDFGRTYEQYF. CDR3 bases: TGTGCCAGCAGCGTGGACTTTGGGCGGACCTACGAGCAGTACTTC. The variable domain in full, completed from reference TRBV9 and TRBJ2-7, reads DSGVTQTPKHLITATGQRVTLRCSPRSGDLSVYWYQQSLDQGLQFLIQYYNGEERAKGNILERFSAQQFPDLHSELNLSSLELGDSALYFCASSVDFGRTYEQYFGPGTRLTVT.

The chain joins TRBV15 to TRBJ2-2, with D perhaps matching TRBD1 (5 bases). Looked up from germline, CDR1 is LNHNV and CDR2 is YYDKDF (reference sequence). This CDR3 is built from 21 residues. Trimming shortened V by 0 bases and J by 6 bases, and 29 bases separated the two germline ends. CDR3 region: CATSRDPTWGLGQGVSGELFF. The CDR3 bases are TGTGCCACCAGCAGAGACCCCACCTGGGGTCTTGGGCAGGGTGTATCCGGGGAGCTGTTTTTT.

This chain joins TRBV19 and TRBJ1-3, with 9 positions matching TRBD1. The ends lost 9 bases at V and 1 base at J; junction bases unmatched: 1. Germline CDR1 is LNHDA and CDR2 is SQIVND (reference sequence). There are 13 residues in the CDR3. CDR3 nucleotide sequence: TGTGCCAGCGGGACAGGGTCTGGAAACACCATATATTTT. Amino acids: CASGTGSGNTIYF.

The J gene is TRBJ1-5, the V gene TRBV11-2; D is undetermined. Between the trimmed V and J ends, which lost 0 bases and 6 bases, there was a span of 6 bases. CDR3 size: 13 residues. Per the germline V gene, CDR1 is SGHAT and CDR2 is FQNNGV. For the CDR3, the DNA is TGTGCCAGCAGCTTAGAGGTAGCTCAGCCCCAGCATTTT. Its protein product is CASSLEVAQPQHF.

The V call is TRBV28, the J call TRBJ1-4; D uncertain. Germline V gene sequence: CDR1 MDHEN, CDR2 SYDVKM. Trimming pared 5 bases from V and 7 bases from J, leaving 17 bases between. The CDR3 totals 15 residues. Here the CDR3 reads CASSPLNRESEKLFF. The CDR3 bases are TGTGCCAGCAGTCCCCTCAACCGGGAAAGTGAAAAACTGTTTTTT.

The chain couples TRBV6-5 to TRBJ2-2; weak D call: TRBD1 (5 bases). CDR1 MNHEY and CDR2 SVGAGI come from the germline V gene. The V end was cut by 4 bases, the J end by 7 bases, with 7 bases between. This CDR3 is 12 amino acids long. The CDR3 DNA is TGTGCCAGCAGTTTAGGACACGGGGAGCTGTTTTTT. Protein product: CASSLGHGELFF.

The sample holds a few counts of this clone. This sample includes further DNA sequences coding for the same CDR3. DNA of the CDR3: TGTGCCAGCAGGGGACAGGGTAATGAAAAACTGTTTTTT. It yields the protein CASRGQGNEKLFF. The chain links TRBV28 to TRBJ1-4; 9 bases fit TRBD1. V shed 6 bases and J 4 bases; nucleotides not matched to a gene: 0. This CDR3 has 13 amino acids. Germline V lookup: CDR1 MDHEN, CDR2 SYDVKM.

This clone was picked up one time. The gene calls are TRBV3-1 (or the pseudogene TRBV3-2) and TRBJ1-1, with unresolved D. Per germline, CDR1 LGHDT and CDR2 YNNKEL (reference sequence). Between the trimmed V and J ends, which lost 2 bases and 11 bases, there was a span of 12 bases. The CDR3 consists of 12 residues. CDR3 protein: CASSQSEGKAFF. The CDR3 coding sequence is TGTGCCAGCAGCCAATCGGAGGGTAAGGCTTTCTTT.

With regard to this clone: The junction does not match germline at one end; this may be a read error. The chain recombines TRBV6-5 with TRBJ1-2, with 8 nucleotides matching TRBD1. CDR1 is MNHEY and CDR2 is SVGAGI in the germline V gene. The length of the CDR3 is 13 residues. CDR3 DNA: TGTGCCAGCAGTTACTCCGGACAGGGATCTTCGTCCTTC. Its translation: CASSYSGQGSSSF.

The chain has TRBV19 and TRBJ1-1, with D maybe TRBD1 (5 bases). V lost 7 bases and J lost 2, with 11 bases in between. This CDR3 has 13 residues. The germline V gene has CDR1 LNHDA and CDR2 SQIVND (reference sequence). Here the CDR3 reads CASTAGPNTEAFF. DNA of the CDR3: TGTGCCAGTACCGCGGGACCTAACACTGAAGCTTTCTTT.

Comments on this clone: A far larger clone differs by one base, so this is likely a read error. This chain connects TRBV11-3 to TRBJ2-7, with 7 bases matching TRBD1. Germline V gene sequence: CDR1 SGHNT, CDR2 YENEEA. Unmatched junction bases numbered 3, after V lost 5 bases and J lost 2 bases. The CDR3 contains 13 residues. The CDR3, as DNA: TGTGCCAGCAGCCCCGGACAGGCCTACGAGCAGTACTTC. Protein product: CASSPGQAYEQYF.

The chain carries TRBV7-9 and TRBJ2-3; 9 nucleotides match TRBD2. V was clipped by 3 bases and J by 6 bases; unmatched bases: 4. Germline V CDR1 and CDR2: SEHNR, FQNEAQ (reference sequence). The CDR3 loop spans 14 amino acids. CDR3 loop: CASSLGLASDTQYF. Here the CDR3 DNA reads TGTGCCAGCAGCTTGGGACTAGCCTCCGATACGCAGTATTTT.

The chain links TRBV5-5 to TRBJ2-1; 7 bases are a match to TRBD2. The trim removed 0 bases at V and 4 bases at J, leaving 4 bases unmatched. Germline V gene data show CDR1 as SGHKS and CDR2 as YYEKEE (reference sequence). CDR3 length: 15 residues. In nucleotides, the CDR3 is TGTGCCAGCAGCTTGGATCAAGCGGGGTACAATGAGCAGTTCTTC. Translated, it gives CASSLDQAGYNEQFF.

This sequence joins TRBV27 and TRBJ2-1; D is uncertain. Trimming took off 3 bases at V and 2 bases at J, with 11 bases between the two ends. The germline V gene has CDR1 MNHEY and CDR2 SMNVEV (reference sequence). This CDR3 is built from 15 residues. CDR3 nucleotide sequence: TGTGCCAGCAGTTTCGGCGGATCTACCTACAATGAGCAGTTCTTC. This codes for CASSFGGSTYNEQFF.

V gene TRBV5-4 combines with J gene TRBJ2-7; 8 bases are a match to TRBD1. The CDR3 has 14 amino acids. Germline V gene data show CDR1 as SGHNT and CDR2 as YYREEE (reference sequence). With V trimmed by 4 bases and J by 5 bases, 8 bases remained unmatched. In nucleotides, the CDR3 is TGTGCCAGCAGCCCCAGGACAGGGTTCAACGAGCAGTACTTC. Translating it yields CASSPRTGFNEQYF.

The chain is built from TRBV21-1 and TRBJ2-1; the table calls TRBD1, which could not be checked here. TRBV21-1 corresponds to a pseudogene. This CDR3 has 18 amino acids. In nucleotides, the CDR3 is TGTGCCAGCAGCAAAGAGGGCCGACAGGGCCTTCGTCTTGGTGAGCAGTTCTTC. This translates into CASSKEGRQGLRLGEQFF.

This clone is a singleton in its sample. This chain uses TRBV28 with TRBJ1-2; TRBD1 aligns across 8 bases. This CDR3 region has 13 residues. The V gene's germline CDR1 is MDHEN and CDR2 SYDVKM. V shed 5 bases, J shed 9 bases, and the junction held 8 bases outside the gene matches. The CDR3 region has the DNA TGTGCCAGCAGTCAGGACAGGGCTCACCGCTACACCTTC. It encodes CASSQDRAHRYTF.

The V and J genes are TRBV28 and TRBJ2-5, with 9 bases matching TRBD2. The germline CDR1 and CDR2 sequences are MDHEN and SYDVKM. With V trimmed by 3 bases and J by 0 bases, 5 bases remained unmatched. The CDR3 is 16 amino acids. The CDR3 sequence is CASSFLAGVYQETQYF. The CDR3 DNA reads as TGTGCCAGCAGTTTCTTAGCGGGGGTTTACCAAGAGACCCAGTACTTC.